Presented here are 29 T cell receptor beta chains from one specimen sequenced in a study of CD8+ T cells in alopecia areata. The treatment denotes: oral pan-JAK inhibitor, 5-10 mg twice daily. The sequencing template was cDNA reverse transcribed from extracted RNA. Assay used: immunoSEQ multiplex PCR; TCRdb lists only in-frame clones, some missing. The sample consists of some 150,000 clones, about 56% of them appearing once. The material was CD8+ T cells sorted from blood, obtained at week 4, from a patient treated with tofacitinib. The receptors derive from a human donor with alopecia areata.

The sample holds a few counts of this clone. V and J are TRBV7-9 and TRBJ2-7; D is undetermined. The CDR3 consists of 14 residues. Per germline, CDR1 SEHNR and CDR2 FQNEAQ (reference sequence). Trimming removed 1 base at V and 2 bases at J, with 9 bases between. DNA of the CDR3: TGTGCCAGCAGCTTAGTCGCCAGACCCTACGAGCAGTACTTC. This codes for CASSLVARPYEQYF. Using reference TRBV7-9 and TRBJ2-7 for the parts outside the CDR3, the full variable domain is DTGVSQNPRHKITKRGQNVTFRCDPISEHNRLYWYRQTLGQGPEFLTYFQNEAQLEKSRLLSDRFSAERPKGSFSTLEIQRTEQGDSAMYLCASSLVARPYEQYFGPGTRLTVT.

The genes are TRBV9 and TRBJ2-5; 11 bases match TRBD2. Germline loops: CDR1 SGDLS, CDR2 YYNGEE. Trimming took 3 bases from V and 4 from J; bases not matched to a gene: 2. This CDR3 has 14 amino acids. The CDR3 bases are TGTGCCAGCAGCGGCGGGACTAGCGGAGAGACCCAGTACTTC. This translates into CASSGGTSGETQYF.

This rearrangement joins TRBV29-1 to TRBJ2-7; D gene unclear. The V end lost 4 bases, the J end lost 3 bases, and 10 bases lay between the germline ends. CDR1 SQVTM and CDR2 ANQGSEA come from the germline V gene. CDR3 length equals 12 residues. In nucleotides, the CDR3 is TGCAGCGTTGTGATTCAGAACTACGAGCAGTACTTC. Protein sequence: CSVVIQNYEQYF.

V usage is TRBV5-4 and J usage is TRBJ1-5; 7 bases line up with TRBD1. This CDR3 is built from 15 residues. With V trimmed by 4 bases and J by 2 bases, 6 bases remained unmatched. Per germline, CDR1 SGHNT and CDR2 YYREEE (reference sequence). The DNA for the CDR3 is TGTGCCAGCAGCCAAGATGGACAGGGCAATCAGCCCCAGCATTTT. It codes for CASSQDGQGNQPQHF.

The CDR3 nucleotides are TGTGCCTGGAGCGGGGACTGGAACAATGAGCAGTTCTTC. This sequence encodes CAWSGDWNNEQFF. The chain recombines TRBV30 with TRBJ2-1, with D possibly matching TRBD2 (6 bases). The V end was cut by 3 bases, the J end by 5 bases, with 11 bases between. The CDR3 runs 13 residues. The V gene's germline CDR1 is GTSNPN and CDR2 SVGIG (reference sequence).

CDR3 region: CATSNVEANTGELFF. CDR3 sequence (DNA): TGTGCCACCAGCAACGTGGAGGCGAACACCGGGGAGCTGTTTTTT. J is TRBJ2-2 and V is TRBV15; possibly TRBD2 for D (5 bases). The CDR3 length is 15 residues. The germline V gene encodes CDR1 LNHNV and CDR2 YYDKDF (reference sequence). The germline V and J ends were trimmed by 4 bases and 0 bases, with 9 bases remaining between them.

The rearrangement joins TRBV30 to TRBJ1-6, with TRBD1 as a possible D gene (6 bases). Germline lookup yields CDR1 GTSNPN and CDR2 SVGIG (reference sequence). The V and J ends lost 5 bases and 13 bases respectively, with 15 bases between them. This CDR3 spans 12 amino acids. The CDR3: CAWGQQRAPLHF. The CDR3 DNA is TGTGCCTGGGGACAGCAAAGGGCTCCCCTCCACTTT.

This chain uses TRBV30 with TRBJ1-2, with D perhaps TRBD1 (5 bases). The CDR3 runs to 13 residues. Germline V lookup: CDR1 GTSNPN, CDR2 SVGIG (reference sequence). Trimming removed 0 bases from V and 4 bases from J, with 9 bases in between. The CDR3 is CAWSVGAGYGYTF. CDR3 bases: TGTGCCTGGAGTGTAGGGGCAGGCTATGGCTACACCTTC. The full variable domain, with the rest looked up from reference TRBV30 and TRBJ1-2, is SQTIHQWPATLVQPVGSPLSLECTVEGTSNPNLYWYRQAAGRGLQLLFYSVGIGQISSEVPQNLSASRPQDRQFILSSKKLLLSDSGFYLCAWSVGAGYGYTFGSGTRLTVV.

This clone was detected a few times. The V gene is TRBV27, the J gene TRBJ1-2; 8 nucleotides agree with TRBD1. The CDR3 has 13 residues. The J segment lost 4 bases and the V segment lost 6 bases, leaving 4 bases of the junction unmatched. CDR1 and CDR2 (germline): MNHEY, SMNVEV (reference sequence). CDR3 bases: TGTGCCAGCAGCGACAGGGGAGCCTATGGCTACACCTTC. Translation gives CASSDRGAYGYTF.

The chain combines TRBV5-1 with TRBJ1-6; TRBD1 might be the D (5 bases). V was trimmed by 0 bases and J by 0 bases, leaving 10 bases between them. Per germline, CDR1 SGHRS and CDR2 YFSETQ. The CDR3 length is 17 residues. DNA for the CDR3: TGCGCCAGCAGCTTGGGACGGGGCTCCTCCTATAATTCACCCCTCCACTTT. Protein: CASSLGRGSSYNSPLHF.

This clone has just a few counts. This chain uses TRBV23-1 with TRBJ2-7, with TRBD1 matching over 9 bases. TRBV23-1 is annotated as an ORF whose role is uncertain. The V and J ends lost 0 bases and 5 bases, in that order; junction bases with no gene match: 11. This CDR3 comprises 17 residues. CDR3 in DNA: TGCGCCAGCAGTCAATCGAGGGACAGGGACCCGCTGGACGAGCAGTACTTC. This translates into CASSQSRDRDPLDEQYF.

The chain joins TRBV5-1 to TRBJ2-3; maybe TRBD2 (6 bases). CDR3 size: 16 residues. Germline V gene sequence: CDR1 SGHRS, CDR2 YFSETQ. V was pared by 4 bases and J by 2 bases, with 17 bases between. Written as DNA, the CDR3 is TGCGCCAGCAGCCCGGAGGGTAGCGGAACCACAGATACGCAGTATTTT. Protein product: CASSPEGSGTTDTQYF.

The V call is TRBV5-1, the J call TRBJ2-3; D uncertain. The CDR3 runs to 15 residues. Germline V lookup: CDR1 SGHRS, CDR2 YFSETQ. V shed 1 base and J shed 2 bases, with 11 bases lying between them. CDR3 coding DNA: TGCGCCAGCAGCTTGAATACCGAATTCACAGATACGCAGTATTTT. This gives the protein CASSLNTEFTDTQYF. Combining the CDR3 with reference TRBV5-1 and TRBJ2-3 gives the whole variable domain KAGVTQTPRYLIKTRGQQVTLSCSPISGHRSVSWYQQTPGQGLQFLFEYFSETQRNKGNFPGRFSGRQFSNSRSEMNVSTLELGDSALYLCASSLNTEFTDTQYFGPGTRLTVL.

The chain uses TRBV9 and TRBJ2-3; D gene ambiguous. V lost 2 bases to trimming and J lost 2 bases, with 12 bases between them. From germline, CDR1 is SGDLS and CDR2 YYNGEE. The CDR3 sequence is 15 residues long. The CDR3 is CASSVYGDDTDTQYF. The CDR3 nucleotides read TGTGCCAGCAGCGTCTACGGCGACGACACAGATACGCAGTATTTT.

This clone occurred a few times. The rearrangement joins TRBV29-1 to TRBJ2-1, with D hard to call. The germline CDR1 and CDR2 sequences are SQVTM and ANQGSEA. The CDR3 is 10 amino acids. The ends were cut back, 8 bases at V and 7 bases at J, with 9 bases in the middle. CDR3 nucleotide sequence: TGCAGCTCTGTGGTGAATGAGCAGTTCTTC. The encoded protein is CSSVVNEQFF.

This clone was recorded a few times. The chain combines TRBV10-2 with TRBJ2-2; no clear D gene. Germline values: CDR1 WSHSY, CDR2 SAAADI. CDR3 size: 11 residues. Trimming removed 10 bases from V and 4 bases from J, with 7 bases in between. In DNA form, the CDR3 reads TGCGCCACCTGGGCCACCGGGGAGCTGTTTTTT. Translating it yields CATWATGELFF.

This rearrangement joins TRBV15 to TRBJ2-7; D ambiguous. Germline-derived CDR1 and CDR2 are LNHNV and YYDKDF (reference sequence). This CDR3 spans 14 amino acids. V was cut by 3 bases and J by 0 bases, with 9 bases left in between. CDR3 sequence: CATSSGVGSYEQYF. The CDR3 DNA sequence: TGTGCCACCAGCAGTGGGGTCGGCTCCTACGAGCAGTACTTC.

This sequence joins TRBV7-9 and TRBJ1-2; possibly TRBD1 for D (6 bases). V lost 5 bases and J lost 7, with 17 bases in between. Germline V gene data show CDR1 as SEHNR and CDR2 as FQNEAQ (reference sequence). The CDR3 contains 14 residues. The CDR3 spells CASSPTTGNAGYTF. The CDR3 DNA reads TGTGCCAGCAGCCCGACTACAGGGAACGCTGGCTACACCTTC.

The chain employs TRBV27 and TRBJ1-4; no firm D call. Trimming cost V 5 bases and J 3 bases, with 7 bases left between them. Per germline, CDR1 MNHEY and CDR2 SMNVEV (reference sequence). The CDR3 runs 13 residues. This CDR3 is CASSQQPNEKLFF. The CDR3 DNA follows: TGTGCCAGCAGTCAACAGCCTAATGAAAAACTGTTTTTT. The full variable domain, completed using reference TRBV27 and TRBJ1-4, is EAQVTQNPRYLITVTGKKLTVTCSQNMNHEYMSWYRQDPGLGLRQIYYSMNVEVTDKGDVPEGYKVSRKEKRNFPLILESPSPNQTSLYFCASSQQPNEKLFFGSGTQLSVL.

The CDR3 bases are TGTGCCTGGAGTGTAATCGGGGAAGGCGATGGCTACACCTTC. This translates into CAWSVIGEGDGYTF. The chain uses TRBV30 and TRBJ1-2; D unclear. The CDR3 length is 14 residues. Trimming pared 0 bases from V and 6 bases from J, leaving 14 bases between. Germline CDR1 and CDR2: GTSNPN and SVGIG (reference sequence).

This clone came up a few times. This chain links TRBV29-1 with TRBJ2-5, with TRBD2 matching 8 bases. In germline, CDR1 is SQVTM, CDR2 ANQGSEA. This CDR3 contains 14 residues. With V trimmed by 2 bases and J by 2 bases, 4 bases remained unmatched. The DNA of the CDR3 is TGCAGCGTTGAACCCGGGAGGGGGCAAGAGACCCAGTACTTC. Its protein is CSVEPGRGQETQYF. Based on the CDR3 plus reference TRBV29-1 and TRBJ2-5, the full variable domain is SAVISQKPSRDICQRGTSLTIQCQVDSQVTMMFWYRQQPGQSLTLIATANQGSEATYESGFVIDKFPISRPNLTFSTLTVSNMSPEDSSIYLCSVEPGRGQETQYFGPGTRLLVL.

The chain employs TRBV25-1 and TRBJ1-2, with D hard to call. The length of the CDR3 is 12 residues. Germline V gene lookup returns CDR1 MGHDK and CDR2 SYGVNS. V was shortened by 6 bases and J by 8 bases, with 13 bases between the two germline ends. This CDR3 reads CASRGSFGGYTF. The DNA for the CDR3 is TGTGCCAGCAGGGGGTCGTTTGGGGGCTACACCTTC.

This chain joins TRBV30 and TRBJ1-1, with D hard to call. V shed 3 bases and J shed 4 bases, with 12 bases lying between them. CDR1 is GTSNPN, CDR2 SVGIG, per germline (reference sequence). This CDR3 has 13 amino acids. The CDR3 nucleotides read TGTGCCTGGAGCCCGGCCCCGGGCACTGAAGCTTTCTTT. Residues: CAWSPAPGTEAFF.

This clone was picked up a small number of times. The chain uses TRBV13 and TRBJ2-7, with D uncertain. Trimming stripped 4 bases from V and 5 bases from J, with 12 bases between. CDR1 and CDR2 (germline): PRHDT, FYEKMQ (reference sequence). This CDR3 comprises 13 residues. For the CDR3, the DNA is TGTGCCAGCAGCTCTACGCTATCCAACGAGCAGTACTTC. Its translation: CASSSTLSNEQYF. Complete variable domain (other parts from reference TRBV13 and TRBJ2-7): AAGVIQSPRHLIKEKRETATLKCYPIPRHDTVYWYQQGPGQDPQFLISFYEKMQSDKGSIPDRFSAQQFSDYHSELNMSSLELGDSALYFCASSSTLSNEQYFGPGTRLTVT.

The V call is TRBV4-3, the J call TRBJ1-6; the D gene is possibly TRBD1 (5 bases). V shed 4 bases and J shed 9 bases, with 19 bases lying between them. The CDR3 has 16 residues. Germline V lookup: CDR1 LGHNA, CDR2 YSLEER. CDR3 protein: CASSPSWGDWGSPLHF. DNA for the CDR3: TGCGCCAGCAGCCCTTCCTGGGGGGATTGGGGTTCACCCCTCCACTTT.

In this sample, this clone turned up once. J is TRBJ1-2 and V is TRBV13; D is unclear. In germline, CDR1 is PRHDT, CDR2 FYEKMQ (reference sequence). V lost 5 bases to trimming and J lost 2 bases, with 6 bases between them. CDR3 length: 12 residues. The CDR3 loop is CASSGRNYGYTF. In nucleotides, the CDR3 is TGTGCCAGCAGCGGCAGGAACTATGGCTACACCTTC.

J is TRBJ2-7 and V is TRBV6-5; D possibly corresponds to TRBD2 (5 bases). V shed 2 bases and J shed 0 bases, with 8 bases lying between them. This CDR3 is 14 amino acids long. The germline gives CDR1 MNHEY, CDR2 SVGAGI. The CDR3 sequence is CASSYNGGSYEQYF. CDR3 coding DNA: TGTGCCAGCAGTTACAACGGAGGCTCCTACGAGCAGTACTTC.

This clone was counted only a few times. This chain connects TRBV5-6 to TRBJ2-1; D ambiguous. Germline lookup yields CDR1 SGHDT and CDR2 YYEEEE. The CDR3 length is 14 residues. Trimming took off 4 bases at V and 2 bases at J, with 10 bases between the two ends. The CDR3 region has the DNA TGTGCCAGCAGCATATCAAACCCCTACAATGAGCAGTTCTTC. It codes for CASSISNPYNEQFF.

CDR3 coding DNA: TGTGCCAGCAGCTCGTATGATAGCTATGGCTACACCTTC. Its translation: CASSSYDSYGYTF. This chain joins TRBV6-5 and TRBJ1-2; D unresolved. The CDR3 has 13 residues. Germline V CDR1 and CDR2: MNHEY, SVGAGI. Trimming left V 6 bases short and J 4 bases short, with 12 bases between.